One and the same sample provided the 21 T cell receptor beta chains below, sequenced in a study of CD8 T cells in ankylosing spondylitis (dated by TCRdb to 2017 to 2019). Antigens for these TCRs are unknown. The study at large found these results: A TCR beta motif made up of under ten highly homologous amino acid variants appeared to be characteristic of blood from ankylosing spondylitis patients.

Libraries were built with 5' RACE. Instrument on record: Illumina HiSeq 2500. TCRdb reprocessed the public reads (quality trimming at Q25 with fastp, clone calling with MiXCR) and kept in-frame beta chains. Rows with one shared CDR3 protein collapse into an entry with the most common genes and DNA. The sample table lists roughly 700,000 distinct CDR3 sequences, 19% of them with a count of one. The ten biggest clones cover about a fifth of the sample. Source material: blood, either unsorted or a sorted T cell fraction (not recorded which). The source of these receptors is a male donor with ankylosing spondylitis.

The chain uses TRBV20-1 and TRBJ2-3; TRBD1 aligns across 9 bases. The CDR3 covers 15 residues. Germline lookup yields CDR1 DFQATT and CDR2 SNEGSKA (reference sequence). V was pared by 3 bases and J by 3 bases, with 7 bases of the junction left unmatched. The CDR3 loop reads CSASPWDRVTDTQYF. The CDR3, as DNA: TGCAGTGCTAGCCCGTGGGACAGGGTAACAGATACGCAGTATTTT.

In its sample, this clonotype was seen a few times. V gene TRBV18 combines with J gene TRBJ2-5; the D gene is possibly TRBD2 (5 bases). The CDR3 consists of 13 residues. The germline gives CDR1 KGHSH, CDR2 LQKENI. Trimming stripped 6 bases from V and 3 bases from J, with 11 bases between. CDR3 sequence reads: CASSQSGEETQYF. The DNA for the CDR3 is TGTGCCAGCTCCCAAAGCGGTGAAGAGACCCAGTACTTC.

This clonotype showed up just a few times. V usage is TRBV6-2 or TRBV6-3 and J usage is TRBJ2-1; 11 nucleotides align to TRBD2. The CDR3 loop spans 14 amino acids. Germline V gene lookup returns CDR1 MNHEY and CDR2 SVGEGT. Losses at the gene ends were 8 bases for V and 6 bases for J; bases not matched to a gene: 6. The CDR3 spells CASGPSGGPNEQFF. CDR3 sequence (DNA): TGTGCCAGCGGCCCTAGCGGGGGGCCCAATGAGCAGTTCTTC.

There are a few counts of this clonotype. The V call is TRBV2, the J call TRBJ2-1; possible D gene TRBD1, 6 bases. Germline-derived CDR1 and CDR2 are SNHLY and FYNNEI. CDR3 length: 14 amino acids. Trimming stripped 9 bases from V and 8 bases from J, with 20 bases between. The CDR3 sequence is CASIPGTPIHEQFF. Written as DNA, the CDR3 is TGTGCCAGTATACCCGGGACACCGATCCATGAGCAGTTCTTC.

Only a few counts were recorded for this clonotype. V and J are TRBV7-3 and TRBJ1-1; D perhaps matches TRBD1 (5 bases). Germline V gene data show CDR1 as SGHTA and CDR2 as FQGTGA. CDR3 length: 16 amino acids. V lost 5 bases, J lost 1 base, and 17 bases lay in between. The CDR3 DNA reads TGTGCCAGCAGCCCGGGGGGACCAACAGGGAACACTGAAGCTTTCTTT. It specifies CASSPGGPTGNTEAFF.

The V call is TRBV7-9, the J call TRBJ2-5; 7 bases map to TRBD1. The CDR3 covers 14 residues. Germline values: CDR1 SEHNR, CDR2 FQNEAQ (reference sequence). Unmatched junction bases numbered 6, after V lost 4 bases and J lost 4 bases. The DNA of the CDR3 is TGTGCCAGCAGCTCTATATGGACAGGAGAGACCCAGTACTTC. Protein sequence: CASSSIWTGETQYF.

This clonotype appeared a few times. The gene calls are TRBV7-9 and TRBJ2-1; D unclear. V was cut by 1 base and J by 8 bases, with 9 bases left in between. This CDR3 spans 13 amino acids. Germline CDR1 is SEHNR and CDR2 is FQNEAQ (reference sequence). As DNA, the CDR3 is TGTGCCAGCAGCTTAGTACTGGGTTATGAGCAGTTCTTC. Its translation: CASSLVLGYEQFF.

This clonotype occurred a few times. The genes are TRBV7-2 and TRBJ1-6; the D is unclear. Trimming removed 3 bases at V and 8 bases at J, with 5 bases between. The germline V gene has CDR1 SGHTA and CDR2 FQGNSA. This CDR3 has 12 amino acids. Here the CDR3 reads CASSFTDSPLHF. The CDR3 bases are TGTGCCAGCAGCTTTACGGATTCACCCCTCCACTTT.

The chain combines TRBV9 with TRBJ2-3; 8 bases fit TRBD1. The CDR3 sequence is 14 residues long. The J segment lost 6 bases and the V segment lost 0 bases, leaving 3 bases of the junction unmatched. Per the germline V gene, CDR1 is SGDLS and CDR2 is YYNGEE. CDR3 nucleotides: TGTGCCAGCAGCGTAGCAGGGGGCGCCGATACGCAGTATTTT. The encoded protein is CASSVAGGADTQYF.

The CDR3 loop is CASRPPGQGNTGELFF. The DNA for the CDR3 is TGCGCCAGCAGACCCCCGGGACAGGGGAACACCGGGGAGCTGTTTTTT. The J gene is TRBJ2-2, the V gene TRBV4-1; 9 bases are shared with TRBD1. Germline V gene lookup returns CDR1 MGHRA and CDR2 YSYEKL. V dropped 6 bases and J dropped 1; count of bases not matched to a gene: 6. This CDR3 spans 16 amino acids.

In its sample, this clonotype was seen a few times. The CDR3 DNA is TGTGCCAGCAGTCTAGCGACAGACTACTATGGCTACACCTTC. Translated: CASSLATDYYGYTF. The chain joins TRBV28 to TRBJ1-2, with D possibly TRBD1 on 5 matching bases. V gave up 5 bases and J gave up 3 bases, with 13 bases separating them. Germline assignment: CDR1 MDHEN and CDR2 SYDVKM. The CDR3 loop spans 14 amino acids.

A few counts support this clonotype. The chain links TRBV7-2 to TRBJ1-1, with TRBD1 as a possible D gene (5 bases). Germline V CDR1 and CDR2: SGHTA, FQGNSA. The CDR3 runs to 11 residues. Trimming removed 5 bases from V and 8 bases from J, with 9 bases in between. The CDR3 is CASSPGLEAFF. DNA for the CDR3: TGTGCCAGCAGCCCAGGGCTCGAAGCTTTCTTT. The variable domain in full, with the rest retrieved from reference TRBV7-2 and TRBJ1-1, is GAGVSQSPSNKVTEKGKDVELRCDPISGHTALYWYRQSLGQGLEFLIYFQGNSAPDKSGLPSDRFSAERTGGSVSTLTIQRTQQEDSAVYLCASSPGLEAFFGQGTRLTVV.

This clonotype was counted many times. This chain uses TRBV20-1 with TRBJ2-1, with 8 positions matching TRBD2. The ends lost 7 bases at V and 3 bases at J; junction bases unmatched: 8. Germline assignment: CDR1 DFQATT and CDR2 SNEGSKA (reference sequence). The CDR3 spans 14 residues. The CDR3 DNA reads TGCAGTGTCCCGGGGACTAGAGACTACAATGAGCAGTTCTTC. It is translated as CSVPGTRDYNEQFF.

This clonotype has at least ten counts. The rearrangement uses TRBV18 and TRBJ1-2; TRBD1 matches at 8 bases. The CDR3 spans 17 residues. CDR1 and CDR2 from the germline V gene are KGHSH and LQKENI. The J segment lost 0 bases and the V segment lost 1 base, leaving 7 bases of the junction unmatched. DNA for the CDR3: TGTGCCAGCTCACCACTGGGGACAGGCCGACCTAACTATGGCTACACCTTC. It codes for CASSPLGTGRPNYGYTF.

The chain employs TRBV20-1 and TRBJ1-6; D gene ambiguous. V was clipped by 0 bases and J by 11 bases, with 17 bases between them. The germline V gene encodes CDR1 DFQATT and CDR2 SNEGSKA (reference sequence). The CDR3 loop spans 15 amino acids. CDR3 amino acids: CSARDLGSPRAPLHF. The CDR3 DNA reads TGCAGTGCTAGAGATTTGGGCAGCCCTAGGGCACCCCTCCACTTT.

The chain combines TRBV27 with TRBJ1-6; 8 bases are shared with TRBD1. Germline loops: CDR1 MNHEY, CDR2 SMNVEV (reference sequence). The CDR3 spans 15 residues. Trimming cost V 8 bases and J 7 bases; bases outside gene matches: 10. This chain's CDR3 is CASRLFRDRNSPLHF. CDR3 DNA: TGTGCCAGCCGCCTCTTCCGGGACAGGAATTCACCCCTCCACTTT.

The sample holds many counts of this clonotype. V gene TRBV24-1 combines with J gene TRBJ2-2; TRBD1 might be the D (5 bases). This CDR3 comprises 14 residues. V lost 3 bases and J lost 8, with 12 bases in between. Germline V lookup: CDR1 KGHDR, CDR2 SFDVKD. CDR3 loop: CATSDQDIPGELFF. The CDR3, as DNA: TGTGCCACCAGTGATCAGGACATACCAGGGGAGCTGTTTTTT.

The chain employs TRBV5-1 and TRBJ2-2, with D tentatively TRBD2 (6 bases). The CDR3 spans 15 residues. CDR1 and CDR2 (germline): SGHRS, YFSETQ. The V end lost 2 bases, the J end lost 6 bases, and 14 bases lay between the germline ends. The CDR3: CASSFDGGQAGELFF. For the CDR3, the DNA is TGCGCCAGCAGCTTCGACGGGGGTCAGGCCGGGGAGCTGTTTTTT.

This clonotype was counted only a few times. The V gene is TRBV20-1, the J gene TRBJ2-6; TRBD1 might be the D (5 bases). V gave up 7 bases and J gave up 0 bases, with 13 bases separating them. CDR1 is DFQATT and CDR2 is SNEGSKA in the germline V gene (reference sequence). There are 15 residues in the CDR3. CDR3 sequence (DNA): TGCAGTGGCAGGGCCCGAAACTCTGGGGCCAACGTCCTGACTTTC. Translating gives CSGRARNSGANVLTF.

CDR3 sequence: CASSEGLGTRYGYTF. CDR3 nucleotide sequence: TGTGCCAGCAGTGAAGGCCTCGGGACACGGTATGGCTACACCTTC. The V call is TRBV6-1, the J call TRBJ1-2, with D perhaps matching TRBD1 (6 bases). Germline V gives CDR1 MNHNS, CDR2 SASEGT. Trimming removed 1 base from V and 5 bases from J, with 14 bases in between. This CDR3 is built from 15 residues.

This clonotype turned up a few times. The rearrangement joins TRBV20-1 to TRBJ2-5, with 11 bases lining up with TRBD2. The CDR3 loop spans 15 amino acids. Trimming at V came to 1 base and at J to 7 bases, leaving 8 bases not matched to a gene. Looked up from germline, CDR1 is DFQATT and CDR2 is SNEGSKA (reference sequence). The CDR3 sequence is CSARGGTSGPGTQYF. The DNA for the CDR3 is TGCAGTGCTAGAGGAGGGACTAGCGGCCCCGGGACCCAGTACTTC.